This entry describes one T cell receptor beta chain. Its antigen remains unidentified. Germline and junction disagree at one end, which may indicate a read error. The time point denotes: persistent/refractory GD, antithyroid drugs over 5 years with positive TRAb. Researchers made the TCR library from RNA that was extracted from PBMCs. Collection of peripheral blood (about 8.1 milliliters) was done using EDTA tubes. Arm-PCR of CDR3 regions and iRepertoire HTBI primers were the basis on which TCR beta libraries were built. Per the original methods: Taken together, the samples had 50 to 70 TRBV and roughly 15 TRBJ segments identified. TCRdb reanalysed the multiplex PCR reads using MiXCR and keeps one entry per CDR3 protein. TCRdb assigned the V and J calls; the authors' analysis was not used. The table shows 450,000 or so distinct CDR3 sequences, with roughly 20% occurring only once. The data were obtained in a study of regulatory T cells in long-lasting Graves disease.

The CDR3 is made up of 14 amino acids. Germline CDR1 and CDR2: SNHLY and FYNNEI. Findings and caveats of the study: The study found persistent patients shared more public clonotypes (2,741) than new patients (approximately 970). Persistent disease favored TRBV28, TRBJ1-2 and TRBJ2-5.

The J gene is TRBJ2-4, the V gene TRBV2, with 8 bases fitting TRBD2. The specimen comprised peripheral blood mononuclear cells (PBMCs), sampled when the disease was refractory, from a patient treated with antithyroid drugs. This TCR derives from a female donor with Graves disease. CDR3 residues: CASSEKSPRGGTFF. The CDR3 bases are TGTGCCAGCAGTGAAAAATCCCCTCGGGGGGGGACATTCTTC. Looking up the rest from reference TRBV2 and TRBJ2-4 gives the full variable domain: EPEVTQTPSHQVTQMGQEVILRCVPISNHLYFYWYRQILGQKVEFLVSFYNNEISEKSEIFDDQFSVERPDGSNFTLKIRSTKLEDSAMYFCASSEKSPRGGTFFGAGTRLSVL.